These 23 T cell receptor beta chains were all obtained from the same sample, sequenced in a study of shared clonotypes between healthy human individuals. Clones were sequenced by immunoSEQ multiplex PCR, and TCRdb holds only the in-frame ones, with some missing. There are a few million clones in the sample; 80% to 95% occur only once, and about 0.39% lies in the top ten. Sequencing was done on a sample of naive CD4+ T cells from PBMCs. The subset here: CD45RA+ positively selected. These receptors came from a man in his late teens or twenties in good health. Some clones in this sample may be carry-over from other donors' samples.

A word on this clone: The sample carries other DNA sequences with the same CDR3. The rearrangement links TRBV29-1 to TRBJ2-1; unclear D gene. Trimming removed 7 bases from V and 5 bases from J, with 6 bases in between. This CDR3 is 10 amino acids long. Germline-derived CDR1 and CDR2 are SQVTM and ANQGSEA. CDR3 loop: CSARNNEQFF. The CDR3, as DNA: TGCAGCGCCAGAAACAATGAGCAGTTCTTC.

CDR3 residues: CAISESGDVGTGELFF. The CDR3 DNA reads as TGTGCCATCAGTGAGTCGGGGGACGTCGGCACCGGGGAGCTGTTTTTT. The chain recombines TRBV10-3 with TRBJ2-2; tentatively, D is TRBD1 or TRBD2 (5 bases each). The germline CDR1 and CDR2 sequences are ENHRY and SYGVKD. V dropped 0 bases and J dropped 4 bases, with 12 bases sitting between them. This CDR3 region has 16 residues.

As regards this clone: Other DNA sequences of this sample code for an identical CDR3. The chain has TRBV5-1 and TRBJ2-7; 7 bases map to TRBD2. Germline loops: CDR1 SGHRS, CDR2 YFSETQ. The length of the CDR3 is 14 residues. Germline trimming cut 4 bases from V and 3 bases from J; bases unmatched to any gene: 7. The CDR3 DNA is TGCGCCAGCAGCCCCTCTGGCGGGAGCTACGAGCAGTACTTC. Protein sequence: CASSPSGGSYEQYF.

The chain joins TRBV19 to TRBJ2-7; TRBD2 matches at 9 bases. The germline CDR1 and CDR2 sequences are LNHDA and SQIVND (reference sequence). Trimming took 5 bases from V and 4 from J; bases not matched to a gene: 6. The CDR3 runs to 14 residues. CDR3 protein: CASSSVAGDYEQYF. The CDR3 DNA is TGTGCCAGTAGTTCTGTAGCGGGAGATTACGAGCAGTACTTC.

Note on this clone: Other DNA sequences in this specimen translate into the identical CDR3. The chain uses TRBV5-1 and TRBJ1-3; D is undetermined. The germline V gene encodes CDR1 SGHRS and CDR2 YFSETQ. V was shortened by 2 bases and J by 0 bases, with 9 bases between the two germline ends. The CDR3 consists of 15 residues. Here the CDR3 DNA reads TGCGCCAGCAGCTTTGGCTCCCCCTCTGGAAACACCATATATTTT. The encoded protein is CASSFGSPSGNTIYF.

The chain's CDR3 is CASRDGRGAVQPQHF. The CDR3 DNA reads as TGTGCCAGCAGGGACGGACGGGGGGCGGTTCAGCCCCAGCATTTT. The chain couples TRBV28 to TRBJ1-5, with a possible D match to TRBD1 (6 bases). Trimming removed 6 bases from V and 6 bases from J, with 18 bases in between. The CDR3 covers 15 residues. The germline V gene encodes CDR1 MDHEN and CDR2 SYDVKM.

V usage is TRBV18 and J usage is TRBJ2-7, with 12 bases aligning to TRBD1. CDR1 and CDR2 from the germline V gene are KGHSH and LQKENI. CDR3 size: 15 residues. V gave up 5 bases and J gave up 10 bases; unmatched junction bases: 12. The CDR3 sequence: CASSTSGTGGAGQYF. DNA of the CDR3: TGTGCCAGCTCAACTTCCGGGACAGGGGGCGCGGGTCAGTACTTC.

On this clone itself: In the same sample, other DNA sequences code for this CDR3. This chain uses TRBV28 with TRBJ1-1; no clear D. The CDR3 is 14 amino acids. Germline loops: CDR1 MDHEN, CDR2 SYDVKM. Trimming took off 6 bases at V and 0 bases at J, with 11 bases between the two ends. The CDR3 spells CASSLRSMNTEAFF. The CDR3 region has the DNA TGTGCCAGCAGCCTGCGGTCCATGAACACTGAAGCTTTCTTT.

This chain joins TRBV5-1 and TRBJ2-3, with a possible D match to TRBD2 (5 bases). Per the germline V gene, CDR1 is SGHRS and CDR2 is YFSETQ. The CDR3 consists of 15 residues. V lost 4 bases to trimming and J lost 2 bases, with 14 bases between them. CDR3 bases: TGCGCCAGCAGCCCTACTAGGGCCGTCACAGATACGCAGTATTTT. It translates to CASSPTRAVTDTQYF.

The rearrangement uses TRBV11-2 and TRBJ2-1; 9 nucleotides match TRBD2. Per germline, CDR1 SGHAT and CDR2 FQNNGV. With 4 bases clipped from V and 4 bases from J, the junction kept 2 bases outside the gene matches. This CDR3 has 14 residues. The CDR3 sequence is CASSWTSEYNEQFF. CDR3 DNA sequence: TGTGCCAGCAGCTGGACTAGCGAGTACAATGAGCAGTTCTTC.

The chain uses TRBV29-1 and TRBJ1-4, with 9 bases identical to TRBD1. This CDR3 has 13 residues. The V gene's germline CDR1 is SQVTM and CDR2 ANQGSEA. Trimming took 7 bases from V and 0 from J; bases not matched to a gene: 0. The CDR3 here is CSGQGATNEKLFF. The CDR3 nucleotides read TGCAGCGGACAGGGGGCAACTAATGAAAAACTGTTTTTT.

This chain links TRBV7-2 with TRBJ2-1; 8 nucleotides agree with TRBD2. The CDR3 spans 13 residues. V gave up 5 bases and J gave up 6 bases; unmatched junction bases: 3. Germline V gene lookup returns CDR1 SGHTA and CDR2 FQGNSA. The CDR3 reads CASSGGTSNEQFF. CDR3 coding DNA: TGTGCCAGCAGCGGTGGGACTAGCAATGAGCAGTTCTTC.

V gene TRBV28 combines with J gene TRBJ1-2; possibly TRBD1 for D (5 bases). The CDR3 contains 13 residues. Germline CDR1 reads MDHEN; CDR2 reads SYDVKM. Trimming took off 3 bases at V and 7 bases at J, with 12 bases between the two ends. The CDR3 sequence: CASSFGGLRGYTF. The DNA of the CDR3 is TGTGCCAGCAGTTTTGGGGGTTTGCGTGGCTACACCTTC.

The chain has TRBV19 and TRBJ2-2; 11 bases map to TRBD2. Germline CDR1 and CDR2: LNHDA and SQIVND (reference sequence). V dropped 4 bases and J dropped 6; count of bases not matched to a gene: 10. This CDR3 spans 17 amino acids. CDR3 coding DNA: TGTGCCAGTAGTAGACATTCGACTAGCGGGATGCCCGGGGAGCTGTTTTTT. It is translated as CASSRHSTSGMPGELFF.

The genes are TRBV28 and TRBJ2-7; 13 nucleotides align to TRBD2. The CDR3 sequence is 19 residues long. V lost 6 bases to trimming and J lost 2 bases; unmatched junction nucleotides: 16. Germline V gives CDR1 MDHEN, CDR2 SYDVKM. CDR3 amino acids: CASSPPLGGGTSGTYEQYF. The CDR3, as DNA: TGTGCCAGCAGCCCCCCCTTAGGCGGCGGGACTAGCGGGACCTACGAGCAGTACTTC.

This rearrangement joins TRBV11-3 to TRBJ1-1; no firm D call. Germline values: CDR1 SGHNT, CDR2 YENEEA. V was cut by 4 bases and J by 5 bases, with 11 bases left in between. The CDR3 contains 13 residues. DNA of the CDR3: TGTGCCAGCAGCTGGTCACCCGGAACTGAAGCTTTCTTT. It encodes CASSWSPGTEAFF.

This rearrangement joins TRBV20-1 to TRBJ1-2; D call uncertain. Germline assignment: CDR1 DFQATT and CDR2 SNEGSKA (reference sequence). V lost 5 bases to trimming and J lost 5 bases, with 9 bases between them. The CDR3 runs to 11 residues. The chain's CDR3 is CSAGQVYGYTF. CDR3 DNA: TGCAGTGCTGGTCAGGTTTATGGCTACACCTTC.

In regard to this clone: Other DNA sequences of this sample code for an identical CDR3. The V gene is TRBV7-9, the J gene TRBJ1-2, with 7 bases identical to TRBD1. The CDR3 covers 13 residues. The V gene end was trimmed by 1 base and the J gene end by 8 bases; junction bases not matched to a gene: 4. CDR1 and CDR2 from the germline V gene are SEHNR and FQNEAQ (reference sequence). The CDR3 here is CASSLEGGRGYTF. The CDR3 DNA sequence: TGTGCCAGCAGCTTAGAAGGGGGCCGGGGCTACACCTTC.

This clone was detected a few times. Other DNA sequences in this sample translate to the same CDR3. The chain combines TRBV5-1 with TRBJ1-1; D is uncertain. Trimming shortened V by 1 base and J by 2 bases, and 6 bases separated the two germline ends. Germline V CDR1 and CDR2: SGHRS, YFSETQ. The CDR3 extends over 13 amino acids. The CDR3 is CASSLTVNTEAFF. In DNA form, the CDR3 reads TGCGCCAGCAGCTTGACGGTAAACACTGAAGCTTTCTTT.

This chain joins TRBV2 and TRBJ2-4; 8 nucleotides agree with TRBD2. Germline V gene lookup returns CDR1 SNHLY and CDR2 FYNNEI. This CDR3 contains 16 residues. Trimming cost V 7 bases and J 0 bases; bases outside gene matches: 8. The CDR3 DNA follows: TGTGCCAGCATCGACTCCGGGGGGGCAGCCAAAAACATTCAGTACTTC. Protein: CASIDSGGAAKNIQYF. The variable domain in full, completed from reference TRBV2 and TRBJ2-4, reads EPEVTQTPSHQVTQMGQEVILRCVPISNHLYFYWYRQILGQKVEFLVSFYNNEISEKSEIFDDQFSVERPDGSNFTLKIRSTKLEDSAMYFCASIDSGGAAKNIQYFGAGTRLSVL.

The chain combines TRBV5-4 with TRBJ2-2; 13 positions agree with TRBD2. After removal of 4 bases from V and 3 bases from J, the junction contained 9 bases not matched to a gene. From germline, CDR1 is SGHNT and CDR2 YYREEE (reference sequence). The CDR3 totals 18 residues. CDR3 sequence (DNA): TGTGCCAGCAGCGTCCCGGGACTAGCGGGATTTGACACCGGGGAGCTGTTTTTT. Translated: CASSVPGLAGFDTGELFF.

J is TRBJ2-1 and V is TRBV5-6; no definite D call. The V end lost 3 bases, the J end lost 3 bases, and 13 bases lay between the germline ends. The CDR3 length is 15 residues. Germline-derived CDR1 and CDR2 are SGHDT and YYEEEE. The CDR3 DNA follows: TGTGCCAGCAGCTCAACCAGTCGGAGCTACAATGAGCAGTTCTTC. Protein product: CASSSTSRSYNEQFF.

The V call is TRBV20-1, the J call TRBJ2-5; D unclear. Germline values: CDR1 DFQATT, CDR2 SNEGSKA (reference sequence). V was clipped by 5 bases and J by 4 bases, with 5 bases between them. The CDR3 extends over 10 amino acids. Here the CDR3 reads CSAQRETQYF. The CDR3, as DNA: TGCAGTGCTCAGAGAGAGACCCAGTACTTC.